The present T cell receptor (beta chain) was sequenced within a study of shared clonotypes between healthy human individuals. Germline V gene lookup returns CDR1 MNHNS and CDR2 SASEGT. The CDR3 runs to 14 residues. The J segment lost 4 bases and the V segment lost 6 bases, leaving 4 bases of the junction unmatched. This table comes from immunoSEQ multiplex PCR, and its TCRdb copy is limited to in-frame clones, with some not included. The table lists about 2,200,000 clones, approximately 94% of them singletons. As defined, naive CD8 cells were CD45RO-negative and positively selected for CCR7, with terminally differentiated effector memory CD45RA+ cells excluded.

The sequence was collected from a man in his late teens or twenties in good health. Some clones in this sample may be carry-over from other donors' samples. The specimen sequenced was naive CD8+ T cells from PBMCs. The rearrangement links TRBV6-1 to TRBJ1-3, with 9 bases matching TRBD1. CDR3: CASRNRGPGNTIYF. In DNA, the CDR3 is TGTGCCAGCAGGAACAGGGGGCCAGGAAACACCATATATTTT.